These 22 T cell receptor beta chains came from one sample sequenced in a study of regulatory T cells in long-lasting Graves disease. Building of the TCR beta libraries involved iRepertoire HTBI primers and Arm-PCR of CDR3 regions. TCRdb itself ran the multiplex PCR reads through MiXCR, one entry per CDR3 protein. The table has about 420,000 distinct CDR3 sequences, around 15% seen once. The time point was: newly diagnosed GD, antithyroid drugs for less than 3 months. PBMCs were the source of the RNA used for TCR sequencing. These sequences were also reported in another study, on T cells in Graves' hyperthyroidism and ophthalmopathy.

The sequenced sample was peripheral blood mononuclear cells (PBMCs), obtained at new diagnosis, from a patient treated with antithyroid drugs. These receptors all stem from a woman between 18 and 29 years old with Graves disease.

This clonotype was seen only a few times. The chain joins TRBV27 to TRBJ2-1, with D maybe TRBD1 (5 bases). V lost 7 bases to trimming and J lost 8 bases, with 15 bases between them. Germline V gene lookup returns CDR1 MNHEY and CDR2 SMNVEV (reference sequence). This CDR3 contains 13 residues. The CDR3 here is CASTHQQGDEQFF. The CDR3 DNA reads TGTGCCAGCACCCACCAGCAGGGTGATGAGCAGTTCTTC.

The CDR3 loop is CSARDRDRGSYEQYF. The CDR3, as DNA: TGCAGTGCTAGAGACCGAGACAGGGGTTCCTACGAGCAGTACTTC. The chain carries TRBV20-1 and TRBJ2-7, with TRBD1 identical over 8 bases. Trimming took 0 bases from V and 1 from J; bases not matched to a gene: 5. The germline CDR1 and CDR2 sequences are DFQATT and SNEGSKA (reference sequence). This CDR3 has 15 amino acids.

There are a few counts of this clonotype. V is TRBV12-3 or TRBV12-4 and J is TRBJ2-5, with 10 bases aligning to TRBD2. The CDR3 runs 16 residues. J lost 5 bases, V lost 5 bases, and 11 bases had no gene match. CDR3 sequence reads: CASSLSAGGRGETQYF. The CDR3 DNA follows: TGTGCCAGCAGTCTCTCAGCGGGAGGGCGGGGGGAGACCCAGTACTTC.

The chain is built from TRBV9 and TRBJ2-1, with 8 bases matching TRBD2. Losses at the gene ends were 6 bases for V and 5 bases for J; bases not matched to a gene: 10. This CDR3 region has 15 residues. Germline V lookup: CDR1 SGDLS, CDR2 YYNGEE. This chain's CDR3 is CASTRSGGPHNEQFF. CDR3 sequence (DNA): TGTGCCAGCACACGGTCGGGAGGGCCTCACAATGAGCAGTTCTTC.

This clonotype was found many times. This chain joins TRBV28 and TRBJ2-5; 7 bases line up with TRBD2. This CDR3 contains 13 residues. CDR1 is MDHEN, CDR2 SYDVKM, per germline. J was trimmed by 7 bases and V by 5 bases; bases with no gene match: 7. The CDR3 spells CASSLAVLRTQYF. CDR3 nucleotides: TGTGCCAGCAGTCTAGCGGTTCTGAGGACCCAGTACTTC.

This clonotype was seen repeatedly, ten times or more. The chain employs TRBV3-1 and TRBJ2-7, with D unresolved. Trimming took 3 bases from V and 6 from J, leaving 6 bases between them. CDR1 and CDR2 from the germline V gene are LGHDT and YNNKEL (reference sequence). The CDR3 loop spans 11 amino acids. The CDR3 loop reads CASSHRGEQYF. The CDR3 DNA reads as TGTGCCAGCAGCCACAGAGGCGAGCAGTACTTC.

This clonotype was seen many times. This sequence joins TRBV5-6 and TRBJ2-7, with D possibly TRBD1 on 7 matching bases. From germline, CDR1 is SGHDT and CDR2 YYEEEE. V lost 2 bases, J lost 3 bases, and 9 bases lay in between. CDR3 length: 13 amino acids. The CDR3 region is CASSFQGGYEQYF. CDR3 in DNA: TGTGCCAGCAGCTTTCAGGGGGGCTACGAGCAGTACTTC.

This chain connects TRBV20-1 to TRBJ2-1, with 7 bases matching TRBD2. This CDR3 has 16 amino acids. Losses at the gene ends were 0 bases for V and 1 base for J; bases not matched to a gene: 6. The germline gives CDR1 DFQATT, CDR2 SNEGSKA (reference sequence). DNA for the CDR3: TGCAGTGCTAGAGATTACGGCGGGAGTTCCTACAATGAGCAGTTCTTC. Translated: CSARDYGGSSYNEQFF.

For this clonotype: An end of the junction does not agree with germline; a read error may underlie this. The genes are TRBV14 and TRBJ2-1, with D possibly matching TRBD1 (6 bases). This CDR3 spans 12 amino acids. Germline V lookup: CDR1 SGHDN, CDR2 FVKESK. CDR3 nucleotides: TGTGCCAGCAGCCAAGCGTCCTGGGGGCAGCTCTTC. Its translation: CASSQASWGQLF. Full variable domain (missing parts from reference TRBV14 and TRBJ2-1): EAGVTQFPSHSVIEKGQTVTLRCDPISGHDNLYWYRRVMGKEIKFLLHFVKESKQDESGMPNNRFLAERTGGTYSTLKVQPAELEDSGVYFCASSQASWGQLFGPGTRLTVL.

This clonotype was counted at least ten times. The rearrangement links TRBV6-1 to TRBJ2-7, with 9 bases lining up with TRBD2. J was trimmed by 9 bases and V by 8 bases; bases with no gene match: 14. This CDR3 is 14 amino acids long. Germline V gives CDR1 MNHNS, CDR2 SASEGT. In DNA, the CDR3 is TGTGCCAGCTCGAGCGGGAGGAGCCCTACGACGCAGTACTTC. It is translated as CASSSGRSPTTQYF.

This clonotype was observed a handful of times. The J gene is TRBJ2-4, the V gene TRBV27; possible D gene TRBD1, 6 bases. The end of the DNA fits TRBJ2-1 better, so the J call may be wrong. The CDR3 totals 13 residues. The germline V gene has CDR1 MNHEY and CDR2 SMNVEV (reference sequence). The CDR3 reads CASRGPGQIKQFF. CDR3 DNA: TGTGCCAGCAGGGGACCGGGACAAATTAAGCAGTTCTTC.

This clonotype was found many times. V and J are TRBV30 and TRBJ2-1; the D is unclear. The CDR3 consists of 12 residues. The germline V and J ends were trimmed by 0 bases and 5 bases, with 5 bases remaining between them. CDR1 is GTSNPN and CDR2 is SVGIG in the germline V gene (reference sequence). The DNA for the CDR3 is TGTGCCTGGAGTGTAATTAACAATGAGCAGTTCTTC. Translation: CAWSVINNEQFF. Full variable domain (missing parts from reference TRBV30 and TRBJ2-1): SQTIHQWPATLVQPVGSPLSLECTVEGTSNPNLYWYRQAAGRGLQLLFYSVGIGQISSEVPQNLSASRPQDRQFILSSKKLLLSDSGFYLCAWSVINNEQFFGPGTRLTVL.

This clonotype was recorded at least ten times. The V gene is TRBV28, the J gene TRBJ2-2, with a tentative D call TRBD1 (6 bases). This CDR3 has 16 residues. The germline V gene encodes CDR1 MDHEN and CDR2 SYDVKM. Trimming pared 6 bases from V and 2 bases from J, leaving 16 bases between. In DNA, the CDR3 is TGTGCCAGCAGGAATGCAGGGGCACTCAACACCGGGGAGCTGTTTTTT. Its protein product is CASRNAGALNTGELFF. The variable domain in full, with the rest retrieved from reference TRBV28 and TRBJ2-2, is DVKVTQSSRYLVKRTGEKVFLECVQDMDHENMFWYRQDPGLGLRLIYFSYDVKMKEKGDIPEGYSVSREKKERFSLILESASTNQTSMYLCASRNAGALNTGELFFGEGSRLTVL.

This clonotype turned up a few times. This chain joins TRBV28 and TRBJ1-2; 9 bases align to TRBD1. Germline assignment: CDR1 MDHEN and CDR2 SYDVKM. This CDR3 has 13 amino acids. The ends lost 4 bases at V and 7 bases at J; junction bases unmatched: 4. The CDR3 DNA sequence: TGTGCCAGCAGTTCGGGACAGGGAATTGGCTACACCTTC. Its protein is CASSSGQGIGYTF.

This clonotype was seen a handful of times. The chain joins TRBV12-5 to TRBJ2-1; a weak D match, TRBD2 (6 bases). V lost 2 bases, J lost 7 bases, and 15 bases lay in between. The CDR3 spans 15 residues. Germline V CDR1 and CDR2: LGHNT, FRNRAP. The CDR3: CASGLSLGSRNEQFF. The CDR3 coding sequence is TGTGCTAGTGGTTTGTCCCTCGGGAGTAGAAATGAGCAGTTCTTC.

Points on this clonotype: This may be a read error, as it is one base from a much larger clone. The chain is built from TRBV7-2 and TRBJ2-5; D may be TRBD2 (7 bases). The V gene's germline CDR1 is SGHTA and CDR2 FQGNSA. Trimming stripped 5 bases from V and 9 bases from J, with 16 bases between. CDR3 size: 13 residues. CDR3 protein: CASSQQGREAQYF. CDR3 nucleotide sequence: TGTGCCAGCAGCCAACAGGGCCGGGAGGCCCAGTACTTC.

To note about this clonotype: This may come from a read error, since a much larger clone is one base off. V usage is TRBV20-1 and J usage is TRBJ1-1, with a possible D match to TRBD1 (6 bases). The germline V gene has CDR1 DFQATT and CDR2 SNEGSKA (reference sequence). The CDR3 has 12 residues. CDR3 sequence reads: CSAPTGNTEAVF. In DNA form, the CDR3 reads TGCAGTGCTCCGACAGGAAACACTGAAGCTGTCTTT.

The rearrangement joins TRBV7-2 to TRBJ1-4; unclear D gene. The germline CDR1 and CDR2 sequences are SGHTA and FQGNSA. The CDR3 has 16 residues. V was pared by 0 bases and J by 0 bases, with 8 bases between. Here the CDR3 reads CASSLAGGATNEKLFF. CDR3 nucleotide sequence: TGTGCCAGCAGCTTAGCAGGAGGTGCAACTAATGAAAAACTGTTTTTT.

As regards this clonotype: Since no conserved phenylalanine or tryptophan closes the CDR3, a read error is the likely cause. DNA of the CDR3: TGTGCCAGCTCACCTGGCAGGGGAGCGCCCCAGCATTCT. This codes for CASSPGRGAPQHS. V is TRBV18 and J is TRBJ1-5, with D possibly matching TRBD1 (6 bases). The V and J ends lost 3 bases and 9 bases respectively, with 12 bases between them. The CDR3 is 13 amino acids. CDR1 is KGHSH and CDR2 is LQKENI in the germline V gene.

The J gene is TRBJ2-5, the V gene TRBV5-1; D is undetermined. Germline V gene lookup returns CDR1 SGHRS and CDR2 YFSETQ. Trimming took 4 bases from V and 0 from J, leaving 13 bases between them. CDR3 length equals 15 residues. The CDR3 spells CASSQSPAYQETQYF. As DNA, the CDR3 is TGCGCCAGCAGCCAGAGTCCAGCGTACCAAGAGACCCAGTACTTC.

In its sample, this clonotype was seen a few times. The rearrangement joins TRBV10-2 to TRBJ2-1, with D tentatively TRBD2 (5 bases). Germline V gene sequence: CDR1 WSHSY, CDR2 SAAADI. Trimming pared 7 bases from V and 0 bases from J, leaving 16 bases between. This CDR3 has 16 amino acids. The CDR3 coding sequence is TGCGCCAGCACAACTCCTAAAGCGGTCTCCTACAATGAGCAGTTCTTC. Translation: CASTTPKAVSYNEQFF.

In this sample, this clonotype turned up many times. V gene TRBV20-1 combines with J gene TRBJ1-1; 8 bases fit TRBD1. V shed 0 bases, J shed 5 bases, and the junction held 17 bases outside the gene matches. The V gene's germline CDR1 is DFQATT and CDR2 SNEGSKA (reference sequence). The CDR3 contains 18 residues. The CDR3 loop reads CSARDRGAGGHRRTEAFF. Written as DNA, the CDR3 is TGCAGTGCTAGAGATAGGGGGGCAGGGGGCCACCGAAGGACTGAAGCTTTCTTT.